This entry describes one TCR beta chain. The data were taken from a study of shared clonotypes between healthy human individuals. Method: immunoSEQ multiplex PCR; TCRdb's copy keeps in-frame clones and lacks some. Of millions of clones in the sample, roughly 91% are singletons; the top ten hold approximately 1.7%. Naive CD8 cells lacked CD45RO, underwent positive selection for CCR7 and left out terminally differentiated effector memory CD45RA+ cells. CDR3 length equals 14 residues. Germline V lookup: CDR1 SGHAT, CDR2 FQNNGV. Trimming removed 1 base at V and 5 bases at J, with 11 bases between. Sequencing used naive CD8+ T cells from PBMCs. The clonotype originates from a man between 18 and 35 years old in good health. Some clones in this sample may be carry-over from other donors' samples. The chain couples TRBV11-2 to TRBJ1-2; D gene uncertain. CDR3 nucleotide sequence: TGTGCCAGCAGCTTAGGTCCTAAACGATATGGCTACACCTTC. It is translated as CASSLGPKRYGYTF.